One sample yielded the 12 T cell receptor beta chains listed below, sequenced in a study of response to subunit inactivated influenza vaccine. Each CDR3 protein gets one entry after TCRdb re-called the RT-PCR reads with MiXCR. Of 290,000 or so distinct CDR3 sequences detected, roughly 22% appear once; the ten largest clones hold about 9.3%. This specimen was PBMCs from blood, taken about 19 months after vaccination. The receptors come from a man aged 45-69 years who received an inactivated influenza vaccine.

This clonotype showed up just a few times. This chain connects TRBV28 to TRBJ1-1; TRBD1 might be the D (5 bases). V was trimmed by 4 bases and J by 13 bases, leaving 22 bases between them. Germline loops: CDR1 MDHEN, CDR2 SYDVKM. CDR3 length: 14 amino acids. The CDR3 region has the DNA TGTGCCAGCAGTTCAGCAGATTCAGGGTGGAAGATTTTCTTT. This encodes CASSSADSGWKIFF.

This clonotype was seen only a few times. This chain joins TRBV6-6 and TRBJ1-5; D not resolved. From germline, CDR1 is MNHNY and CDR2 SVGAGI (reference sequence). The CDR3 loop spans 12 amino acids. Trimming stripped 8 bases from V and 6 bases from J, with 11 bases between. CDR3 loop: CASSREGQPQHF. In nucleotides, the CDR3 is TGTGCCAGCTCCCGGGAGGGTCAGCCCCAGCATTTT.

This clonotype was picked up a small number of times. The rearrangement joins TRBV29-1 to TRBJ1-2; a possible D gene is TRBD1 (6 bases). The CDR3 is 16 amino acids. The ends were cut back, 6 bases at V and 4 bases at J, with 24 bases in the middle. Germline lookup yields CDR1 SQVTM and CDR2 ANQGSEA. CDR3 bases: TGCAGCGTAACGGCGGGGGGCCCTCTCGGTGGCTATGGCTACACCTTC. Encoded protein: CSVTAGGPLGGYGYTF.

A few counts support this clonotype. The chain links TRBV11-2 to TRBJ2-3, with D possibly matching TRBD2 (6 bases). V dropped 1 base and J dropped 0 bases, with 11 bases sitting between them. This CDR3 has 16 amino acids. Germline V lookup: CDR1 SGHAT, CDR2 FQNNGV. CDR3 residues: CASSLADYTSTDTQYF. In nucleotides, the CDR3 is TGTGCCAGCAGCTTAGCGGACTACACTAGCACAGATACGCAGTATTTT.

The V call is TRBV29-1, the J call TRBJ1-2; D perhaps matches TRBD1 (5 bases). The ends were cut back, 4 bases at V and 0 bases at J, with 12 bases in the middle. The CDR3 sequence is 14 residues long. CDR1 and CDR2 (germline): SQVTM, ANQGSEA. As DNA, the CDR3 is TGCAGCGTTGTTTCACAGGTTTCTAACTATGGCTACACCTTC. It specifies CSVVSQVSNYGYTF.

This clonotype has a count of ten or more. V usage is TRBV4-2 and J usage is TRBJ1-2; D not resolved. The CDR3 runs to 13 residues. Germline assignment: CDR1 LGHNA and CDR2 YNFKEQ. V gave up 4 bases and J gave up 4 bases, with 10 bases separating them. CDR3 amino acids: CASSPGLSYGYTF. The CDR3 region has the DNA TGTGCCAGCAGCCCAGGACTGAGCTATGGCTACACCTTC.

This clonotype was counted many times. The V and J genes are TRBV12-3 or TRBV12-4 and TRBJ1-1; TRBD1 might be the D (6 bases). V was shortened by 3 bases and J by 5 bases, with 10 bases between the two germline ends. The CDR3 contains 13 residues. CDR3 protein: CASSFRRGTEAFF. CDR3 DNA sequence: TGTGCCAGCAGTTTTCGGAGGGGGACTGAAGCTTTCTTT.

This chain connects TRBV7-9 to TRBJ2-7; D is unclear. The V and J ends lost 4 bases and 2 bases respectively, with 15 bases between them. Germline loops: CDR1 SEHNR, CDR2 FQNEAQ (reference sequence). The CDR3 extends over 15 amino acids. CDR3 DNA sequence: TGTGCCAGCAGCTCTCCTGTAGTGGATGCCTACGAGCAGTACTTC. Its protein is CASSSPVVDAYEQYF.

V is TRBV5-6 and J is TRBJ1-2; D remains unclear. Germline V gene lookup returns CDR1 SGHDT and CDR2 YYEEEE. This CDR3 is built from 15 residues. The V gene lost 4 bases and the J gene lost 3 bases, with 16 bases spanning the gap. This CDR3 reads CASSRVSGPDYGYTF. The CDR3 DNA reads TGTGCCAGCAGCCGGGTTTCCGGACCAGACTATGGCTACACCTTC.

The chain has TRBV18 and TRBJ2-6, with a possible D match to TRBD1 (5 bases). This CDR3 has 16 amino acids. Germline V CDR1 and CDR2: KGHSH, LQKENI. Trimming removed 0 bases at V and 2 bases at J, with 8 bases between. The CDR3 region has the DNA TGTGCCAGCTCACCACCTCCAGGGCCTGGGGCCAACGTCCTGACTTTC. It specifies CASSPPPGPGANVLTF.

The chain recombines TRBV12-3 or TRBV12-4 with TRBJ2-3, with D possibly called TRBD1 or TRBD2 (5 bases each). Trimming cost V 0 bases and J 3 bases, with 10 bases left between them. CDR3 size: 15 residues. The CDR3 region is CASSLALRGTDTQYF. The CDR3 region has the DNA TGTGCCAGCAGTTTAGCGTTGAGGGGAACAGATACGCAGTATTTT.

There are a few counts of this clonotype. V and J are TRBV12-3 or TRBV12-4 and TRBJ1-6; unclear D gene. This CDR3 has 13 amino acids. The ends were cut back, 2 bases at V and 4 bases at J, with 3 bases in the middle. CDR3 coding DNA: TGTGCCAGCAGTTTACGATATAATTCACCCCTCCACTTT. Translating it yields CASSLRYNSPLHF.